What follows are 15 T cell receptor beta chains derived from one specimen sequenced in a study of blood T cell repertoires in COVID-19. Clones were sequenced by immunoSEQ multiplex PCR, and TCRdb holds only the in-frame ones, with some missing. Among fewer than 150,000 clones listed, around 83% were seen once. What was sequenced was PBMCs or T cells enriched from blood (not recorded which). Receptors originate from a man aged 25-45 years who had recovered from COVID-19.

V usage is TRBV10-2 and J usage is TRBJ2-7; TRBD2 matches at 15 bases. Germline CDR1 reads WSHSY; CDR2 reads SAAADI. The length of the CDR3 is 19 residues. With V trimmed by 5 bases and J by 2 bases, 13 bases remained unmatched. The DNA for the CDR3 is TGCGCCAGCAGTCACCCCTCCGGACTAGCGGGAGGGGAACCCTACGAGCAGTACTTC. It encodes CASSHPSGLAGGEPYEQYF.

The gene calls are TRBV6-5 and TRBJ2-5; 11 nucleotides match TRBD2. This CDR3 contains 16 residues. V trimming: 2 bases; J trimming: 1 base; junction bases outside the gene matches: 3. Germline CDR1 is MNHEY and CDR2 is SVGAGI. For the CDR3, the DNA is TGTGCCAGCAGTTACCCACTAGCGGGAGTCCAAGAGACCCAGTACTTC. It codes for CASSYPLAGVQETQYF.

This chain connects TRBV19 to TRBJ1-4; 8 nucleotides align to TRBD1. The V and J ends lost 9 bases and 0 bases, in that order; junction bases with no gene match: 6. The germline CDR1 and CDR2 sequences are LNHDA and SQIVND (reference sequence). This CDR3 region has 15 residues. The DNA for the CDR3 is TGTGCCAGCGGACAGGGAATAGCAACTAATGAAAAACTGTTTTTT. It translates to CASGQGIATNEKLFF.

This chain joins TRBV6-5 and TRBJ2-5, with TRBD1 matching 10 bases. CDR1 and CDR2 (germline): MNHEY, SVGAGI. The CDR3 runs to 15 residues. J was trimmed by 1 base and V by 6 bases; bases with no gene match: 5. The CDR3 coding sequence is TGTGCCAGCAGGGGACAGGGGCCTTCCCAAGAGACCCAGTACTTC. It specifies CASRGQGPSQETQYF.

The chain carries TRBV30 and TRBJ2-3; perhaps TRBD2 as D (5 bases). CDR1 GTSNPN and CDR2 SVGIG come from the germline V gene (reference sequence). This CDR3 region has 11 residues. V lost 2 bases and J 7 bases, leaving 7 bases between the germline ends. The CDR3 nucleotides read TGTGCCTGGAGTCCTAGCAATACGCAGTATTTT. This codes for CAWSPSNTQYF.

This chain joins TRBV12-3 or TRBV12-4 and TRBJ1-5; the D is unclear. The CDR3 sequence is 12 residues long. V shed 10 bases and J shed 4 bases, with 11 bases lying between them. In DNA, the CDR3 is TGTGCCACCGCACGGTCGAATCAGCCCCAGCATTTT. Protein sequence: CATARSNQPQHF.

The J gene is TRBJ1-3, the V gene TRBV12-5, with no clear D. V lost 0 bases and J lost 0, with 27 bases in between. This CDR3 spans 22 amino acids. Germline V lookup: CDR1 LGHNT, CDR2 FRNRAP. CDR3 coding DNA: TGTGCTAGTGGTTTGGTACTAGGAGGGTTTTGGACTCCAGGTTTCTCTGGAAACACCATATATTTT. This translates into CASGLVLGGFWTPGFSGNTIYF.

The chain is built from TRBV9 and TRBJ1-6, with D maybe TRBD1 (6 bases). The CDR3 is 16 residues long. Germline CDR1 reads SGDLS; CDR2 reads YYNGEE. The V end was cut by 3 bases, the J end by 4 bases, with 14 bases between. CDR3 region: CASSEGTSFYNSPLHF. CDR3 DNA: TGTGCCAGCAGCGAGGGGACATCCTTTTATAATTCACCCCTCCACTTT. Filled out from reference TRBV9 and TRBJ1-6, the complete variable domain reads DSGVTQTPKHLITATGQRVTLRCSPRSGDLSVYWYQQSLDQGLQFLIQYYNGEERAKGNILERFSAQQFPDLHSELNLSSLELGDSALYFCASSEGTSFYNSPLHFGNGTRLTVT.

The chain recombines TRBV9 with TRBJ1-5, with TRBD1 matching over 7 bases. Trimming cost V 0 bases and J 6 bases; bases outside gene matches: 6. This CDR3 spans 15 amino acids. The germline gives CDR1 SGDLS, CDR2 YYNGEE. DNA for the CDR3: TGTGCCAGCAGCGTAGGGAGGGGGCTGAGTCAGCCCCAGCATTTT. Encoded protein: CASSVGRGLSQPQHF.

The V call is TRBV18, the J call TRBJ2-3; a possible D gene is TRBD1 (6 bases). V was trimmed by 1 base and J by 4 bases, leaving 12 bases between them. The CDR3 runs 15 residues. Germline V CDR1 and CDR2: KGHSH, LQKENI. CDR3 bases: TGTGCCAGCTCACCACAGGGGACAATTCCAGATACGCAGTATTTT. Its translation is CASSPQGTIPDTQYF.

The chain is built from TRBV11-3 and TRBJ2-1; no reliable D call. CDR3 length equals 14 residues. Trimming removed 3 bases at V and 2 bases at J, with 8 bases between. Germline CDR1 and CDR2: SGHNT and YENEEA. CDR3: CASSLAGPYNEQFF. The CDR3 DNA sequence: TGTGCCAGCAGCTTGGCAGGCCCCTACAATGAGCAGTTCTTC.

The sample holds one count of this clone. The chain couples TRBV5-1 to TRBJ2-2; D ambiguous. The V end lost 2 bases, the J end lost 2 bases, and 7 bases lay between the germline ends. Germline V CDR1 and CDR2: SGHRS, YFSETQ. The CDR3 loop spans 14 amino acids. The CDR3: CASSFEPNTGELFF. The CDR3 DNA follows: TGCGCCAGCAGCTTCGAGCCCAACACCGGGGAGCTGTTTTTT. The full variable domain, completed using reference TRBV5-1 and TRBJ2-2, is KAGVTQTPRYLIKTRGQQVTLSCSPISGHRSVSWYQQTPGQGLQFLFEYFSETQRNKGNFPGRFSGRQFSNSRSEMNVSTLELGDSALYLCASSFEPNTGELFFGEGSRLTVL.

CDR3 nucleotide sequence: TGTGCCAGCAGCCGGGGGGGAGGGGACACTGAAGCTTTCTTT. It is translated as CASSRGGGDTEAFF. This rearrangement joins TRBV5-4 to TRBJ1-1, with D possibly matching TRBD1 (5 bases). CDR1 and CDR2 from the germline V gene are SGHNT and YYREEE (reference sequence). There are 14 residues in the CDR3. The germline V and J ends were trimmed by 4 bases and 3 bases, with 13 bases remaining between them.

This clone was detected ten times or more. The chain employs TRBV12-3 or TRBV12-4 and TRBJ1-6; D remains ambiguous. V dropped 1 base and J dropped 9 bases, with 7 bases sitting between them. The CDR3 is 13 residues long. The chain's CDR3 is CASSLDPGSPLHF. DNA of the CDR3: TGTGCCAGCAGTTTAGATCCGGGTTCACCCCTCCACTTT.

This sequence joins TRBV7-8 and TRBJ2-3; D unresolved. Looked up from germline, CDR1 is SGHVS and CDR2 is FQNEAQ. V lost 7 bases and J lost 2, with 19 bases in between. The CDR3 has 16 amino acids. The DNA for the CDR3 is TGTGCCAGCACCACAGTCGGCCACCGAAACACAGATACGCAGTATTTT. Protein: CASTTVGHRNTDTQYF.